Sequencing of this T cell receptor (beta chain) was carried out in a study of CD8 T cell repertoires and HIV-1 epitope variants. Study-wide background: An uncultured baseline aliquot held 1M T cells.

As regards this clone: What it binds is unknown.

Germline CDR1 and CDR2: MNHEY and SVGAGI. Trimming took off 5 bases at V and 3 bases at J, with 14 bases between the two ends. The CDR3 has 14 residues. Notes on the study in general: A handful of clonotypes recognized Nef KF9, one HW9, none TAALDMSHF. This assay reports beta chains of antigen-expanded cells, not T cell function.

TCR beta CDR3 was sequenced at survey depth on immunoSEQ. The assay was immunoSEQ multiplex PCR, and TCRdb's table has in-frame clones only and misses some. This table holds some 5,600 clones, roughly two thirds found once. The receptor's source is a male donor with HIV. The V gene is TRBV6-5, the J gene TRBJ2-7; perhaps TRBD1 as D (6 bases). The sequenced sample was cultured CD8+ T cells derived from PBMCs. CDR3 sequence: CASSARDNGYEQYF. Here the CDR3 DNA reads TGTGCCAGCAGTGCTCGGGACAACGGCTACGAGCAGTACTTC.